The 14 T cell receptor beta chains in this list originate from one sample, sequenced in a study of blood T cell repertoires in COVID-19. Clones were sequenced by immunoSEQ multiplex PCR, and TCRdb holds only the in-frame ones, with some missing. This sample carries approximately 450,000 clones, roughly 90% of them seen once, and the ten largest clones take 4% to 5.5%. The specimen sequenced was peripheral blood. These receptor sequences come from a young woman with acute or convalescent COVID-19.

The V call is TRBV30, the J call TRBJ2-7, with D possibly TRBD1 on 6 matching bases. This CDR3 comprises 13 residues. Germline loops: CDR1 GTSNPN, CDR2 SVGIG (reference sequence). V shed 3 bases and J shed 4 bases, with 13 bases lying between them. As DNA, the CDR3 is TGTGCCTGGAGGCAAAGGGGGTTATACGAGCAGTACTTC. The encoded protein is CAWRQRGLYEQYF.

This chain joins TRBV15 and TRBJ2-5; tentatively, D is TRBD1 (6 bases). Germline CDR1 LNHNV, CDR2 YYDKDF (reference sequence). The germline V and J ends were trimmed by 0 bases and 1 base, with 12 bases remaining between them. The CDR3 runs to 16 residues. For the CDR3, the DNA is TGTGCCACCAGCAGAGAAATAAACAGGGTCCAAGAGACCCAGTACTTC. Its translation: CATSREINRVQETQYF.

The genes are TRBV5-1 and TRBJ1-2; the D gene is possibly TRBD1 (6 bases). Germline CDR1 is SGHRS and CDR2 is YFSETQ. V was cut by 0 bases and J by 4 bases, with 10 bases left in between. CDR3 length: 14 residues. The CDR3 protein is CASSLGTVFYGYTF. The CDR3 bases are TGCGCCAGCAGCTTGGGGACAGTCTTCTATGGCTACACCTTC.

The chain carries TRBV29-1 and TRBJ2-3, with D possibly being TRBD1 (5 bases). The CDR3 has 14 amino acids. The V end was cut by 4 bases, the J end by 0 bases, with 11 bases between. Germline V CDR1 and CDR2: SQVTM, ANQGSEA. Here the CDR3 reads CSVVVRASTDTQYF. CDR3 sequence (DNA): TGCAGCGTTGTTGTCAGGGCGAGCACAGATACGCAGTATTTT.

V is TRBV19 and J is TRBJ2-3, with no clear D. Trimming removed 3 bases at V and 2 bases at J, with 12 bases between. The CDR3 is 15 residues long. The germline V gene encodes CDR1 LNHDA and CDR2 SQIVND (reference sequence). In nucleotides, the CDR3 is TGTGCCAGTAGTATTCGGGTTCCCGCCACAGATACGCAGTATTTT. Its protein is CASSIRVPATDTQYF.

The CDR3 is CASSPDRDNNEKLFF. The CDR3 DNA follows: TGTGCCAGCAGTCCCGACAGGGATAATAATGAAAAACTGTTTTTT. The V and J genes are TRBV28 and TRBJ1-4; 7 bases are a match to TRBD1. J gave up 4 bases and V 5 bases, and 7 bases lay outside the gene matches. This CDR3 comprises 15 residues. Germline lookup yields CDR1 MDHEN and CDR2 SYDVKM.

The chain has TRBV15 and TRBJ2-1; D not certain. The CDR3 spans 14 residues. Trimming left V 0 bases short and J 4 bases short, with 7 bases between. The germline V gene encodes CDR1 LNHNV and CDR2 YYDKDF (reference sequence). The DNA of the CDR3 is TGTGCCACCAGCAGAGATCTCAGGTACAATGAGCAGTTCTTC. This encodes CATSRDLRYNEQFF.

This clone appeared a single time. The V call is TRBV7-2, the J call TRBJ1-2, with D perhaps matching TRBD1 (6 bases). Per germline, CDR1 SGHTA and CDR2 FQGNSA. The V gene lost 2 bases and the J gene lost 7 bases, with 11 bases spanning the gap. CDR3 length: 13 amino acids. CDR3: CASSLLTGRGYTF. The CDR3 DNA is TGTGCCAGCAGCTTACTGACAGGACGTGGCTACACCTTC.

The chain couples TRBV30 to TRBJ2-7, with D tentatively TRBD2 (5 bases). Germline V CDR1 and CDR2: GTSNPN, SVGIG (reference sequence). V dropped 3 bases and J dropped 7 bases, with 19 bases sitting between them. This CDR3 has 14 residues. This chain's CDR3 is CAWSPKVAGGEQYF. DNA for the CDR3: TGTGCCTGGAGCCCTAAAGTGGCAGGCGGGGAGCAGTACTTC.

The chain uses TRBV30 and TRBJ2-1; 7 nucleotides line up with TRBD2. Losses at the gene ends were 6 bases for V and 6 bases for J; bases not matched to a gene: 5. Looked up from germline, CDR1 is GTSNPN and CDR2 is SVGIG (reference sequence). This CDR3 comprises 12 residues. The CDR3 sequence: CACYGLVNEQFF. CDR3 DNA sequence: TGTGCCTGTTATGGACTAGTCAATGAGCAGTTCTTC.

This chain connects TRBV7-6 to TRBJ2-3; D uncertain. Germline V lookup: CDR1 SGHVS, CDR2 FNYEAQ. The length of the CDR3 is 14 residues. Deletions cut 1 base from V and 5 bases from J, with 10 bases between. The CDR3 bases are TGTGCCAGCAGCTTAGGTTTGGGCCGAGATACGCAGTATTTT. Translated: CASSLGLGRDTQYF.

This sequence joins TRBV6-1 and TRBJ1-5; D remains ambiguous. The CDR3 sequence is 14 residues long. V lost 2 bases, J lost 8 bases, and 13 bases lay in between. CDR1 is MNHNS and CDR2 is SASEGT in the germline V gene. CDR3 nucleotide sequence: TGTGCCAGCAGTGAACCCGACACCAGCAAGCCCCAGCATTTT. This gives the protein CASSEPDTSKPQHF.

This rearrangement joins TRBV7-9 to TRBJ1-6; weak D call: TRBD1 (6 bases). Trimming shortened V by 5 bases and J by 9 bases, and 11 bases separated the two germline ends. This CDR3 region has 13 residues. Germline loops: CDR1 SEHNR, CDR2 FQNEAQ (reference sequence). This CDR3 reads CASSIQGASPLHF. DNA of the CDR3: TGTGCCAGCAGCATACAGGGTGCTTCACCCCTCCACTTT.

The rearrangement uses TRBV7-9 and TRBJ2-3; D is unresolved. CDR3 length: 15 amino acids. With 5 bases removed from V and 1 base from J, the gap between germline ends came to 13 bases. Germline V gene sequence: CDR1 SEHNR, CDR2 FQNEAQ (reference sequence). CDR3 nucleotide sequence: TGTGCCAGCAGCCCACCCTCCCGGGGCACAGATACGCAGTATTTT. Its protein is CASSPPSRGTDTQYF.